This T cell receptor beta chain was found in a study of T-cell reconstitution after alpha-beta-depleted transplantation in children. This clonotype was counted a few times. Preparation of the TCRbeta library involved a method that used unique molecular identifiers. From the PCR reads, TCRdb called clonotypes with MiXCR, one entry per CDR3 protein. The table lists under 300,000 distinct CDR3 sequences, roughly a tenth of them singletons. Specimen: PBMCs from the stem cell graft donor, collected from the stem cell graft. The TCR comes from a human donor who donated a stem cell graft to a child with SCID.

The CDR3: CASSLGRDLADEQFF. For the CDR3, the DNA is TGTGCCAGCAGCTTAGGCAGAGACCTTGCGGATGAGCAGTTCTTC. This chain joins TRBV11-3 and TRBJ2-1; D gene ambiguous. This CDR3 has 15 amino acids. V was trimmed by 1 base and J by 8 bases, leaving 15 bases between them. Germline V CDR1 and CDR2: SGHNT, YENEEA.